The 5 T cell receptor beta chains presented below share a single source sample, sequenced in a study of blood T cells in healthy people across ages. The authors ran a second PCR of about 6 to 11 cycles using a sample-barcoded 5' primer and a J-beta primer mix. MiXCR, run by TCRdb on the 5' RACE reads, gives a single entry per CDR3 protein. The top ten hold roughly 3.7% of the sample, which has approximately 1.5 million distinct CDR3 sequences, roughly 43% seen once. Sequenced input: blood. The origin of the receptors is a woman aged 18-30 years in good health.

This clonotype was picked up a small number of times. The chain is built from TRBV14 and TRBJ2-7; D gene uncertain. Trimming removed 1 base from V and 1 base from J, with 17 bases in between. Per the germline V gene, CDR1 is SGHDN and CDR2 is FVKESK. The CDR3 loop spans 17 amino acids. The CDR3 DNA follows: TGTGCCAGCAGCCAAGGAATCCGTAGACTTTCTTCCTACGAGCAGTACTTC. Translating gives CASSQGIRRLSSYEQYF. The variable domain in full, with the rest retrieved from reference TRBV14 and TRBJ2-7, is EAGVTQFPSHSVIEKGQTVTLRCDPISGHDNLYWYRRVMGKEIKFLLHFVKESKQDESGMPNNRFLAERTGGTYSTLKVQPAELEDSGVYFCASSQGIRRLSSYEQYFGPGTRLTVT.

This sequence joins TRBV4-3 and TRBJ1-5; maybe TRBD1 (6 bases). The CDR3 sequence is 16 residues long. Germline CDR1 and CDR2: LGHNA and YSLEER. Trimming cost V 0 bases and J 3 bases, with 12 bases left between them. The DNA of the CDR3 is TGCGCCAGCAGCCAAGATTTCAGGGGCTCCAATCAGCCCCAGCATTTT. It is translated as CASSQDFRGSNQPQHF.

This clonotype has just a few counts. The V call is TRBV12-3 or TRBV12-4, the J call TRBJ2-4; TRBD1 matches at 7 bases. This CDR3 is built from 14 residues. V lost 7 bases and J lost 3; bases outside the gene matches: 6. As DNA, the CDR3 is TGTGCCAGCACACTGGGACAGAACAAAAACATTCAGTACTTC. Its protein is CASTLGQNKNIQYF.

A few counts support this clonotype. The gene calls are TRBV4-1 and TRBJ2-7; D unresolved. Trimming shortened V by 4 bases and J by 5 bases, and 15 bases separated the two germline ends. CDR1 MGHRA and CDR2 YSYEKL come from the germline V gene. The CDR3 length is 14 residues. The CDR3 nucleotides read TGCGCCAGCAGCCGTAATGCCCCGGGCAACGAGCAGTACTTC. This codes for CASSRNAPGNEQYF.

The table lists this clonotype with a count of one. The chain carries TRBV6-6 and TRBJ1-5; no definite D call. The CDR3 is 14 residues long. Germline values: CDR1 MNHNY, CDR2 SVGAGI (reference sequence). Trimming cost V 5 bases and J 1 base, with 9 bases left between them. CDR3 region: CASSDTKSNQPQHF. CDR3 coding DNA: TGTGCCAGCAGTGACACGAAGAGCAATCAGCCCCAGCATTTT.